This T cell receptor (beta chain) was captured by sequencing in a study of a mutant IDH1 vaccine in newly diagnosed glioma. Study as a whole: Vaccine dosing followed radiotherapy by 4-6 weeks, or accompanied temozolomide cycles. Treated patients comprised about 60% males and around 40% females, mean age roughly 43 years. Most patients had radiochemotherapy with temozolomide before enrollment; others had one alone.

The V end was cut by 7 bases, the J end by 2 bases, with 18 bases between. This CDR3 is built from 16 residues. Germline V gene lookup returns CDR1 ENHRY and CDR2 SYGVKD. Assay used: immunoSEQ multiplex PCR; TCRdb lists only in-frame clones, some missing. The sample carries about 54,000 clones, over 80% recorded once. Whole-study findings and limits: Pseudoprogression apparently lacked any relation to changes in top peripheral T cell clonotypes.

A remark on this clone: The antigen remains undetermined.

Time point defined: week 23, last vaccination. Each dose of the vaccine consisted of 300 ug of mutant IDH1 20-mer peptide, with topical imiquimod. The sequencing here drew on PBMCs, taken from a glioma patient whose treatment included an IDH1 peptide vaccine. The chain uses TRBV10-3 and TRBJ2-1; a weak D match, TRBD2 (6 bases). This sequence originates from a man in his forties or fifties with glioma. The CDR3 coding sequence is TGTGCCATCAAAGATAATATAGCGGACGCCTACAATGAGCAGTTCTTC. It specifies CAIKDNIADAYNEQFF.